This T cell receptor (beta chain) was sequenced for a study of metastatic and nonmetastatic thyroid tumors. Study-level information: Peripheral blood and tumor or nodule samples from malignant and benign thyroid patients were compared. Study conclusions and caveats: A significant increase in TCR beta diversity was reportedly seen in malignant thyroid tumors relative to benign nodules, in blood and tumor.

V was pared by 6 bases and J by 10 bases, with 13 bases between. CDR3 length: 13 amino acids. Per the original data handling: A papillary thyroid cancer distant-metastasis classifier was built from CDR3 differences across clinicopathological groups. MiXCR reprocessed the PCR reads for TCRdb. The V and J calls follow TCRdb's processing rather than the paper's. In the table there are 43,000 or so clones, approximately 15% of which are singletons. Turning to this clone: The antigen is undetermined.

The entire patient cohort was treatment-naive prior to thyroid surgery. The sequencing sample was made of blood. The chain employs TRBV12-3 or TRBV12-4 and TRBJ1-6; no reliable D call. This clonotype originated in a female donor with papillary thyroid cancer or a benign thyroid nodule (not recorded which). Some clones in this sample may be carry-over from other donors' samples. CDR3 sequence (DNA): TGTGCCAGCAGCCAGGACGTTGGGTCACCCCTCCACTTT. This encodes CASSQDVGSPLHF.